The 20 T cell receptor beta chains listed next were all sequenced from one sample in a study of blood T cell repertoires in COVID-19. Produced via immunoSEQ multiplex PCR; TCRdb's table is partial and in-frame only. The data hold some 250,000 clones, with approximately 80% observed a single time. The sample was peripheral blood. The source is a man aged 60-69 years with acute or convalescent COVID-19.

This chain links TRBV9 with TRBJ2-5; 11 bases are a match to TRBD2. With 0 bases clipped from V and 0 bases from J, the junction kept 1 base outside the gene matches. From germline, CDR1 is SGDLS and CDR2 YYNGEE. This CDR3 contains 16 residues. The CDR3 sequence: CASSVGLAGNQETQYF. The DNA for the CDR3 is TGTGCCAGCAGCGTAGGACTAGCGGGGAACCAAGAGACCCAGTACTTC.

This CDR3 is CASSADSHEQYF. CDR3 bases: TGCGCCAGCAGCGCCGACAGTCACGAGCAGTACTTC. The genes are TRBV5-1 and TRBJ2-7; a possible D gene is TRBD1 (5 bases). CDR1 is SGHRS and CDR2 is YFSETQ in the germline V gene. The CDR3 spans 12 residues. V was clipped by 4 bases and J by 5 bases, with 10 bases between them.

In DNA, the CDR3 is TGTGCCAGTAGTATAGCGGGACAGTCTAACTATGGCTACACCTTC. Its translation is CASSIAGQSNYGYTF. V usage is TRBV19 and J usage is TRBJ1-2; 7 bases map to TRBD1. CDR1 and CDR2 from the germline V gene are LNHDA and SQIVND (reference sequence). V gave up 1 base and J gave up 0 bases; unmatched junction bases: 2. This CDR3 is 15 amino acids long.

The rearrangement uses TRBV5-1 and TRBJ1-5; D remains unclear. This CDR3 is 15 amino acids long. Trimming cost V 2 bases and J 0 bases, with 9 bases left between them. CDR1 SGHRS and CDR2 YFSETQ come from the germline V gene. This CDR3 is CASSLLGDSNQPQHF. As DNA, the CDR3 is TGCGCCAGCAGCTTACTAGGAGATAGCAATCAGCCCCAGCATTTT.

The chain joins TRBV19 to TRBJ1-2; D possibly corresponds to TRBD1 (6 bases). Trimming cost V 6 bases and J 6 bases, with 23 bases left between them. Per germline, CDR1 LNHDA and CDR2 SQIVND (reference sequence). The CDR3 totals 16 residues. The CDR3 nucleotides read TGTGCCAGTAGCGAACGAAGAAACAGGGAAGGGGATGGCTACACCTTC. It specifies CASSERRNREGDGYTF.

This chain connects TRBV5-1 to TRBJ2-1; D remains unclear. V was cut by 3 bases and J by 5 bases, with 12 bases left in between. The germline CDR1 and CDR2 sequences are SGHRS and YFSETQ. The CDR3 spans 14 residues. This CDR3 is CASSYPGSHNEQFF. The CDR3, as DNA: TGCGCCAGCAGCTACCCAGGCAGCCACAATGAGCAGTTCTTC.

This chain connects TRBV6-5 to TRBJ1-2; 12 bases line up with TRBD1. This CDR3 is 14 amino acids long. Germline V gene sequence: CDR1 MNHEY, CDR2 SVGAGI. After removal of 6 bases from V and 8 bases from J, the junction contained 7 bases not matched to a gene. CDR3: CASRGTGGAEGYTF. CDR3 in DNA: TGTGCCAGCAGAGGGACAGGGGGCGCGGAAGGCTACACCTTC.

This clone was picked up one time. The rearrangement uses TRBV19 and TRBJ1-3; tentatively, D is TRBD1 (6 bases). The CDR3 runs 15 residues. V lost 5 bases and J 2 bases, leaving 13 bases between the germline ends. The germline gives CDR1 LNHDA, CDR2 SQIVND (reference sequence). The DNA for the CDR3 is TGTGCCAGTAGTTGGTCGGGACAAGCTGGAAACACCATATATTTT. Residues: CASSWSGQAGNTIYF.

The chain combines TRBV5-1 with TRBJ2-5; TRBD1 agrees at 7 bases. CDR3 length equals 14 residues. Trimming took 0 bases from V and 5 from J; bases not matched to a gene: 4. CDR1 SGHRS and CDR2 YFSETQ come from the germline V gene. In DNA form, the CDR3 reads TGCGCCAGCAGCTTGGCACAGGGGATGGAGACCCAGTACTTC. Protein: CASSLAQGMETQYF.

J is TRBJ2-7 and V is TRBV9; the match to TRBD1 covers 9 bases. V lost 0 bases and J lost 5; bases outside the gene matches: 3. This CDR3 contains 14 residues. CDR1 and CDR2 (germline): SGDLS, YYNGEE. CDR3 in DNA: TGTGCCAGCAGCGTAGGGGACAGGGACGACGAGCAGTACTTC. The encoded protein is CASSVGDRDDEQYF. Variable domain in full (rest from reference TRBV9 and TRBJ2-7): DSGVTQTPKHLITATGQRVTLRCSPRSGDLSVYWYQQSLDQGLQFLIQYYNGEERAKGNILERFSAQQFPDLHSELNLSSLELGDSALYFCASSVGDRDDEQYFGPGTRLTVT.

V and J are TRBV5-1 and TRBJ2-5, with 8 bases that match TRBD1. Germline loops: CDR1 SGHRS, CDR2 YFSETQ. The V segment lost 4 bases and the J segment 0 bases; nucleotides outside the gene matches: 8. This CDR3 comprises 16 residues. The CDR3, as DNA: TGCGCCAGCAGCCAGCCGGGACAGGATTACCAAGAGACCCAGTACTTC. This sequence encodes CASSQPGQDYQETQYF.

The genes are TRBV29-1 and TRBJ1-3; no clear D. With 3 bases removed from V and 12 bases from J, the gap between germline ends came to 12 bases. Germline loops: CDR1 SQVTM, CDR2 ANQGSEA. The CDR3 runs to 11 residues. The CDR3 DNA reads TGCAGCGTTGAGGTGTCGGCAGGCATATATTTT. Its protein is CSVEVSAGIYF.

The rearrangement joins TRBV7-8 to TRBJ1-2, with 8 nucleotides matching TRBD1. V shed 4 bases and J 3 bases; nucleotides not matched to a gene: 4. The germline CDR1 and CDR2 sequences are SGHVS and FQNEAQ. The CDR3 is 14 amino acids. As DNA, the CDR3 is TGTGCCAGCAGCTATAAGACAGGGGACTATGGCTACACCTTC. This translates into CASSYKTGDYGYTF.

The rearrangement uses TRBV7-9 and TRBJ1-1; D is unresolved. With 3 bases removed from V and 7 bases from J, the gap between germline ends came to 9 bases. The CDR3 covers 12 residues. The germline CDR1 and CDR2 sequences are SEHNR and FQNEAQ (reference sequence). CDR3 loop: CASSFHGNEAFF. CDR3 in DNA: TGTGCCAGCAGCTTCCACGGTAATGAAGCTTTCTTT.

The chain employs TRBV13 and TRBJ1-1, with TRBD1 matching 9 bases. The CDR3 runs 17 residues. The germline CDR1 and CDR2 sequences are PRHDT and FYEKMQ (reference sequence). V dropped 3 bases and J dropped 1; count of bases not matched to a gene: 9. The CDR3 sequence is CASSFVGPGQGNTEAFF. In DNA form, the CDR3 reads TGTGCCAGCAGCTTTGTTGGTCCGGGACAGGGGAACACTGAAGCTTTCTTT.

This clone was seen just once. V is TRBV29-1 and J is TRBJ2-1; 7 nucleotides line up with TRBD2. From germline, CDR1 is SQVTM and CDR2 ANQGSEA. CDR3 size: 14 residues. V shed 7 bases, J shed 5 bases, and the junction held 11 bases outside the gene matches. As DNA, the CDR3 is TGCAGCGCACATCCGGGGGGTTTGGACAATGAGCAGTTCTTC. Residues: CSAHPGGLDNEQFF.

The rearrangement joins TRBV7-9 to TRBJ2-3, with D perhaps matching TRBD2 (6 bases). CDR1 SEHNR and CDR2 FQNEAQ come from the germline V gene (reference sequence). The V gene lost 2 bases and the J gene lost 5 bases, with 11 bases spanning the gap. The CDR3 totals 14 residues. The CDR3 here is CASSLSLAIDTQYF. The CDR3 region has the DNA TGTGCCAGCAGCTTAAGTCTAGCGATAGATACGCAGTATTTT.

This rearrangement joins TRBV5-1 to TRBJ2-5; D is unresolved. CDR3 length: 14 amino acids. V was shortened by 1 base and J by 2 bases, with 9 bases between the two germline ends. Germline V gives CDR1 SGHRS, CDR2 YFSETQ. The CDR3, as DNA: TGCGCCAGCAGCTTGATGAGGCGACAAGAGACCCAGTACTTC. This encodes CASSLMRRQETQYF. The variable domain in full, with the rest retrieved from reference TRBV5-1 and TRBJ2-5, is KAGVTQTPRYLIKTRGQQVTLSCSPISGHRSVSWYQQTPGQGLQFLFEYFSETQRNKGNFPGRFSGRQFSNSRSEMNVSTLELGDSALYLCASSLMRRQETQYFGPGTRLLVL.

The J gene is TRBJ1-2, the V gene TRBV10-3, with D unresolved. The length of the CDR3 is 14 residues. The germline V gene has CDR1 ENHRY and CDR2 SYGVKD. Trimming stripped 0 bases from V and 4 bases from J, with 9 bases between. The DNA of the CDR3 is TGTGCCATCAGTGAGTCAACAGCAAGCTATGGCTACACCTTC. Protein sequence: CAISESTASYGYTF.

J is TRBJ1-5 and V is TRBV28, with 8 bases matching TRBD1. With V trimmed by 5 bases and J by 4 bases, 7 bases remained unmatched. The length of the CDR3 is 15 residues. Per the germline V gene, CDR1 is MDHEN and CDR2 is SYDVKM. CDR3 loop: CASSPRTGLNQPQHF. CDR3 sequence (DNA): TGTGCCAGCAGTCCCAGGACAGGGCTAAATCAGCCCCAGCATTTT.